These 14 T cell receptor beta chains were all obtained from the same sample, sequenced in a study of cytomegalovirus exposure and HLA in healthy donors. It was with 60 Vbeta and 13 Jbeta primers that the PCR ran. Assay used: immunoSEQ multiplex PCR; TCRdb lists only in-frame clones, some missing. The sample includes tens of thousands of clones, around 66% of them seen just once. The source material was PBMCs. These receptors all come from a woman in her 40s in good health and CMV-seropositive.

This chain joins TRBV6-1 and TRBJ1-2, with D uncertain. With 3 bases removed from V and 8 bases from J, the gap between germline ends came to 13 bases. Per the germline V gene, CDR1 is MNHNS and CDR2 is SASEGT. The CDR3 totals 13 residues. The CDR3 DNA sequence: TGTGCCAGCAGTGACTCGGAGGGATGGGGCTACACCTTC. This gives the protein CASSDSEGWGYTF.

The V and J genes are TRBV30 and TRBJ1-5; possible D gene TRBD1, 6 bases. V was cut by 1 base and J by 5 bases, with 9 bases left in between. The CDR3 is made up of 13 amino acids. Looked up from germline, CDR1 is GTSNPN and CDR2 is SVGIG (reference sequence). The CDR3 DNA is TGTGCCTGGAGTGCTTCAGGGGATCAGCCCCAGCATTTT. Translation gives CAWSASGDQPQHF.

The chain combines TRBV18 with TRBJ2-7; the match to TRBD1 covers 9 bases. Looked up from germline, CDR1 is KGHSH and CDR2 is LQKENI. Trimming at V came to 0 bases and at J to 3 bases, leaving 9 bases not matched to a gene. The CDR3 extends over 17 amino acids. CDR3 in amino acids: CASSPPVGTGILYEQYF. CDR3 DNA sequence: TGTGCCAGCTCACCACCGGTGGGGACAGGGATTCTCTACGAGCAGTACTTC.

The chain joins TRBV25-1 to TRBJ2-1; D possibly corresponds to TRBD2 (6 bases). The CDR3 extends over 13 amino acids. V was trimmed by 3 bases and J by 4 bases, leaving 7 bases between them. CDR1 and CDR2 from the germline V gene are MGHDK and SYGVNS. The CDR3 nucleotides read TGTGCCAGCAGTGACGGGACTTACAATGAGCAGTTCTTC. It yields the protein CASSDGTYNEQFF.

As regards this clone: An end of the junction does not agree with germline; a read error may underlie this. The chain links TRBV18 to TRBJ2-7; TRBD1 is a possible D gene (5 bases). CDR1 is KGHSH and CDR2 is LQKENI in the germline V gene. The CDR3 loop spans 15 amino acids. For the CDR3, the DNA is TGTGCCAGCTCACCACCGGGGTCGGCAGGGCCCACAATTGACTTC. Translating it yields CASSPPGSAGPTIDF.

This chain uses TRBV27 with TRBJ2-7; weak D call: TRBD2 (6 bases). The CDR3 extends over 16 amino acids. Between the trimmed V and J ends, which lost 5 bases and 0 bases, there was a span of 17 bases. Germline CDR1 and CDR2: MNHEY and SMNVEV (reference sequence). This CDR3 is CASSALGGGSSYEQYF. The DNA for the CDR3 is TGTGCCAGCAGTGCCTTGGGGGGAGGCTCCTCCTACGAGCAGTACTTC.

The chain combines TRBV4-1 with TRBJ1-2, with 8 bases matching TRBD1. Germline loops: CDR1 MGHRA, CDR2 YSYEKL. The CDR3 runs to 16 residues. The trim removed 0 bases at V and 8 bases at J, leaving 11 bases unmatched. As DNA, the CDR3 is TGCGCCAGCAGCCAAGATAGATCAACAGGGGGAGTAGGCTACACCTTC. Amino acid sequence: CASSQDRSTGGVGYTF.

The chain couples TRBV7-2 to TRBJ2-7, with TRBD2 matching over 7 bases. In germline, CDR1 is SGHTA, CDR2 FQGNSA. CDR3 size: 16 residues. V trimming: 9 bases; J trimming: 5 bases; junction bases outside the gene matches: 19. Here the CDR3 reads CASAGRGAGSGHEQYF. The CDR3 region has the DNA TGTGCCAGTGCGGGCCGGGGAGCGGGGTCCGGGCACGAGCAGTACTTC.

This clone has more than one count but fewer than ten. V and J are TRBV11-2 and TRBJ2-1; weak D call: TRBD2 (6 bases). The V gene lost 2 bases and the J gene lost 3 bases, with 11 bases spanning the gap. The CDR3 has 15 amino acids. Germline values: CDR1 SGHAT, CDR2 FQNNGV. The CDR3 DNA reads as TGTGCCAGCAGCTTATTAGCGGCAATCTACAATGAGCAGTTCTTC. This codes for CASSLLAAIYNEQFF.

The V call is TRBV11-2, the J call TRBJ2-5; no clear D gene. Germline V gene sequence: CDR1 SGHAT, CDR2 FQNNGV. The CDR3 loop spans 13 amino acids. V lost 0 bases, J lost 4 bases, and 6 bases lay in between. CDR3 residues: CASSLDRSETQYF. The CDR3 DNA follows: TGTGCCAGCAGCTTAGATAGATCAGAGACCCAGTACTTC.

This rearrangement joins TRBV5-5 to TRBJ1-5; D ambiguous. CDR1 is SGHKS, CDR2 YYEKEE, per germline (reference sequence). The CDR3 loop spans 16 amino acids. Trimming removed 1 base from V and 2 bases from J, with 13 bases in between. The CDR3 DNA reads TGTGCCAGCAGCTTGCTGGCAGCGATAGGCAATCAGCCCCAGCATTTT. Encoded protein: CASSLLAAIGNQPQHF.

This clone was picked up a small number of times. The V and J genes are TRBV28 and TRBJ1-4, with D possibly being TRBD1 (5 bases). Germline V CDR1 and CDR2: MDHEN, SYDVKM. The CDR3 has 12 amino acids. V gave up 6 bases and J gave up 7 bases, with 9 bases separating them. CDR3 nucleotide sequence: TGTGCCAGCAGCCCCGGGGGTGAAAAACTGTTTTTT. It yields the protein CASSPGGEKLFF.

The chain couples TRBV2 to TRBJ2-1, with 7 positions matching TRBD2. The CDR3 consists of 18 residues. V was pared by 3 bases and J by 5 bases, with 16 bases of the junction left unmatched. CDR1 is SNHLY and CDR2 is FYNNEI in the germline V gene. The CDR3 protein is CASSDDDQGREPNNEQFF. CDR3 DNA sequence: TGTGCCAGCAGTGATGACGACCAAGGGCGGGAGCCTAACAATGAGCAGTTCTTC.

The chain joins TRBV27 to TRBJ1-2, with 9 bases matching TRBD1. The CDR3 extends over 16 amino acids. Losses at the gene ends were 4 bases for V and 7 bases for J; bases not matched to a gene: 13. The germline CDR1 and CDR2 sequences are MNHEY and SMNVEV (reference sequence). DNA for the CDR3: TGTGCCAGCAGTTCAGACCCCCGGGACAGGGTTGGTGGCTACACCTTC. It translates to CASSSDPRDRVGGYTF.